The sequence of this T cell receptor beta chain was determined in a study of T cells in Graves' hyperthyroidism and ophthalmopathy. Findings of the study overall: Most thyroid-expanded clonotypes above 0.001 were also found in blood.

Each ophthalmopathy patient scored at least 3 on the Clinical Activity Score and at least 4 on NOSPECS grade, with duration under 3 months. Exclusions: uncontrolled infection, other autoimmune disease, pregnancy, lactation. TCR beta CDR3 regions were amplified from RNA. Initially, a first-round RT-PCR of the TCR CDR3 employed the HTBI primer set. TCRdb passed the multiplex PCR reads through MiXCR, listing each CDR3 protein once. The sample lists about 250,000 distinct CDR3 sequences, approximately 23% seen once, with 50% to 75% in the top ten. Trimming removed 6 bases at V and 6 bases at J, with 14 bases between. Germline CDR1 WSHSY, CDR2 SAAADI. The CDR3 consists of 14 residues. A word on this clonotype: Its antigen is not identified.

Sequenced: blood. This chain links TRBV10-2 with TRBJ2-2; TRBD2 is a possible D gene (6 bases). The TCR comes from a man aged 25 to 40 with Graves' ophthalmopathy. CDR3 loop: CASREGLIAGELFF. In nucleotides, the CDR3 is TGCGCCAGCAGAGAGGGACTTATCGCCGGGGAGCTGTTTTTT.